This is a list of T cell receptor beta chains from one sample in a study of beta chain features in type 1 diabetes. Some clones are missing from TCRdb's copy, which holds only in-frame ones; the method was immunoSEQ multiplex PCR. The data contain 600,000 to 700,000 clones, 13% of them singletons. The sample comprised naive CD4+ T cells from blood. The receptors here all came from a man aged 18 to 30 with type 1 diabetes. Both conserved end residues are part of each CDR3. D genes are given only for firm matches. The size of a clone is reported for some rows only, either as once, few or many, or as a class for expanded clones.

CDR3 length: 14
clone size: NA
D gene: NA
J gene: TRBJ1-1
V gene: TRBV10-3
CDR3 DNA: TGTGCCATCAGTCCCGGGACGGGGAACACTGAAGCTTTCTTT
CDR3 protein: CAISPGTGNTEAFF

CDR3 length: 14
clone size: few
D gene: NA
J gene: TRBJ2-2
V gene: TRBV9
CDR3 DNA: TGTGCCAGCAGCGTAGTGGCGAACACCGGGGAGCTGTTTTTT
CDR3 protein: CASSVVANTGELFF

CDR3 length: 14
clone size: few
D gene: NA
J gene: TRBJ2-3
V gene: TRBV29-1
CDR3 DNA: TGCAGCGTTGAAGTGGGGATCCACACAGATACGCAGTATTTT
CDR3 protein: CSVEVGIHTDTQYF

CDR3 length: 15
clone size: NA
D gene: TRBD1
J gene: TRBJ1-1
V gene: TRBV15
CDR3 DNA: TGTGCCACCAGCAGAGAGGGGACAGGGATGACTGAAGCTTTCTTT
CDR3 protein: CATSREGTGMTEAFF

CDR3 length: 15
clone size: few
D gene: NA
J gene: TRBJ2-7
V gene: TRBV6-5
CDR3 DNA: TGTGCCAGCAGTTACGGGCAGGGAGTCGCCTACGAGCAGTACTTC
CDR3 protein: CASSYGQGVAYEQYF

CDR3 length: 12
clone size: NA
D gene: NA
J gene: TRBJ2-3
V gene: TRBV11-3
CDR3 DNA: TGTGCCAGCAGCTTCAGCACAGATACGCAGTATTTT
CDR3 protein: CASSFSTDTQYF

CDR3 length: 15
clone size: NA
D gene: NA
J gene: TRBJ1-1
V gene: TRBV6-6
CDR3 DNA: TGTGCCAGCAGTTACGGGAGGGGCGGGGACACTGAAGCTTTCTTT
CDR3 protein: CASSYGRGGDTEAFF

CDR3 length: 12
clone size: NA
D gene: NA
J gene: TRBJ2-7
V gene: TRBV6-6
CDR3 DNA: TGTGCCAGCAGTTACGTTCCAGGCGAGCAGTACTTC
CDR3 protein: CASSYVPGEQYF

CDR3 length: 18
clone size: NA
D gene: NA
J gene: TRBJ2-6
V gene: TRBV5-4
CDR3 DNA: TGTGCCAGCAGCGGGCCGGGAACTACTCCCTCTGGGGCCAACGTCCTGACTTTC
CDR3 protein: CASSGPGTTPSGANVLTF

CDR3 length: 17
clone size: few
D gene: NA
J gene: TRBJ1-2
V gene: TRBV18
CDR3 DNA: TGTGCCAGCTCACCACGGGAGGCCTCGGTGTCTAACTATGGCTACACCTTC
CDR3 protein: CASSPREASVSNYGYTF

CDR3 length: 13
clone size: NA
D gene: NA
J gene: TRBJ1-1
V gene: TRBV5-1
CDR3 DNA: TGCGCCAGCAGCTTGGTACCGAACACTGAAGCTTTCTTT
CDR3 protein: CASSLVPNTEAFF

CDR3 length: 16
clone size: NA
D gene: TRBD1
J gene: TRBJ2-2
V gene: TRBV19
CDR3 DNA: TGTGCCAGCAAGACAACCGGGACAGGGAGAACCGGGGAGCTGTTTTTT
CDR3 protein: CASKTTGTGRTGELFF

CDR3 length: 12
clone size: few
D gene: NA
J gene: TRBJ1-2
V gene: TRBV5-4
CDR3 DNA: TGTGCCAGCAGTCCTGGGGGGAATGGCTACACCTTC
CDR3 protein: CASSPGGNGYTF

CDR3 length: 12
clone size: NA
D gene: TRBD2
J gene: TRBJ2-1
V gene: TRBV11-2
CDR3 DNA: TGTGCCAGCAGCCATAGCGGGGGGGCCGCGTTCTTC
CDR3 protein: CASSHSGGAAFF

CDR3 length: 15
clone size: once
D gene: NA
J gene: TRBJ2-4
V gene: TRBV10-2
CDR3 DNA: TGCGCCAGCCGTCCTGCTTTGGGTGAGGAAAACATTCAGTACTTC
CDR3 protein: CASRPALGEENIQYF

CDR3 length: 13
clone size: NA
D gene: TRBD1
J gene: TRBJ2-5
V gene: TRBV7-9
CDR3 DNA: TGTGCCAGCAGCCCGGGACAGCTAGAGACCCAGTACTTC
CDR3 protein: CASSPGQLETQYF

CDR3 length: 12
clone size: NA
D gene: TRBD1
J gene: TRBJ1-2
V gene: TRBV6-4
CDR3 DNA: TGTGCCAGCAGCCTCGGGACAGCTTTTTGGGAATTC
CDR3 protein: CASSLGTAFWEF

CDR3 length: 16
clone size: few
D gene: NA
J gene: TRBJ1-4
V gene: TRBV25-1
CDR3 DNA: TGTGCCAGCAGTGACCCCAGGAGGGGGATTAGGGAAAAACTGTTTTTT
CDR3 protein: CASSDPRRGIREKLFF

CDR3 length: 15
clone size: few
D gene: NA
J gene: TRBJ2-1
V gene: TRBV10-3
CDR3 DNA: TGTGCCATCAGTGAAGTCCAGATTACAAACAATGAGCAGTTCTTC
CDR3 protein: CAISEVQITNNEQFF

CDR3 length: 14
clone size: NA
D gene: NA
J gene: TRBJ1-2
V gene: TRBV6-1
CDR3 DNA: TGTGCCAGCAGTGAAGACACAGCTTTCTATGGCTACACCTTC
CDR3 protein: CASSEDTAFYGYTF

CDR3 length: 16
clone size: few
D gene: NA
J gene: TRBJ2-3
V gene: TRBV6-5
CDR3 DNA: TGTGCCAGCAGTTACTCGAGTTCGGCAGGTTCAGATACGCAGTATTTT
CDR3 protein: CASSYSSSAGSDTQYF

CDR3 length: 12
clone size: few
D gene: NA
J gene: TRBJ2-1
V gene: TRBV15
CDR3 DNA: TGTGCCACCAGCAGTTGGGGACGAGAGCAGTTCTTC
CDR3 protein: CATSSWGREQFF

CDR3 length: 15
clone size: NA
D gene: TRBD1
J gene: TRBJ1-4
V gene: TRBV5-4
CDR3 DNA: TGTGCCAGCAGCTTGGGACCGACAGGGGGAGAAAAACTGTTTTTT
CDR3 protein: CASSLGPTGGEKLFF

CDR3 length: 15
clone size: few
D gene: TRBD2
J gene: TRBJ2-7
V gene: TRBV27
CDR3 DNA: TGTGCCAGCAGTCCGGGACTAGCGGGGCCCTACGAGCAGTACTTC
CDR3 protein: CASSPGLAGPYEQYF

CDR3 length: 14
clone size: NA
D gene: NA
J gene: TRBJ1-5
V gene: TRBV10-3
CDR3 DNA: TGTGCCACCCGTCCTGGGGTAACGGGTCAGCCCCAGCATTTT
CDR3 protein: CATRPGVTGQPQHF

CDR3 length: 11
clone size: NA
D gene: NA
J gene: TRBJ2-1
V gene: TRBV20-1
CDR3 DNA: TGCAGTGCTATCAGGGCCAATGAGCAGTTCTTC
CDR3 protein: CSAIRANEQFF